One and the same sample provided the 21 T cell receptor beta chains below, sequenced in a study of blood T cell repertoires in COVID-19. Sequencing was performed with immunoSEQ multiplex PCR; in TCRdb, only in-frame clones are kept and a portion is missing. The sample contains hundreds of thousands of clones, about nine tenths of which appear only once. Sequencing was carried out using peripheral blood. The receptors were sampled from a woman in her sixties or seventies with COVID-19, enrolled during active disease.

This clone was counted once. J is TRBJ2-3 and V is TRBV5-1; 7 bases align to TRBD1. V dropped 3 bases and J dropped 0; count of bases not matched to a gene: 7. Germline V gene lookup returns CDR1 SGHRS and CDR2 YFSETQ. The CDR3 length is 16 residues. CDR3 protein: CASSSQGGPSTDTQYF. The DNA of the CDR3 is TGCGCCAGCAGCTCCCAAGGGGGCCCTAGCACAGATACGCAGTATTTT.

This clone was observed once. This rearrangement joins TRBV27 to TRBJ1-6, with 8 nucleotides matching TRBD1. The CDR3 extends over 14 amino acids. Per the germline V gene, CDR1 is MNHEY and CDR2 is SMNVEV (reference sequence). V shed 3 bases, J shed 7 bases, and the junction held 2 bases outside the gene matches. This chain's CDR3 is CASSFGQGNSPLHF. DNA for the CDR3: TGTGCCAGCAGTTTTGGACAGGGAAATTCACCCCTCCACTTT.

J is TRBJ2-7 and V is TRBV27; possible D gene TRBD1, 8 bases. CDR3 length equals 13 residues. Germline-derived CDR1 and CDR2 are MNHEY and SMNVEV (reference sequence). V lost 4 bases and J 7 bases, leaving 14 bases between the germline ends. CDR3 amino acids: CASSSLQGGEQYF. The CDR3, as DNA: TGTGCCAGCAGTTCCTTACAGGGGGGGGAGCAGTACTTC.

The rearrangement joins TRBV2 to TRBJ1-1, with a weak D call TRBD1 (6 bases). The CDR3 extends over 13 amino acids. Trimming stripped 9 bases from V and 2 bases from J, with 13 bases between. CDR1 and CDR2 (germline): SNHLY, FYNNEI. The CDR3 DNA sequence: TGTGCCAGTGATAAGACAGGAAACACTGAAGCTTTCTTT. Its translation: CASDKTGNTEAFF. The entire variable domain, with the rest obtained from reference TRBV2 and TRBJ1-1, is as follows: EPEVTQTPSHQVTQMGQEVILRCVPISNHLYFYWYRQILGQKVEFLVSFYNNEISEKSEIFDDQFSVERPDGSNFTLKIRSTKLEDSAMYFCASDKTGNTEAFFGQGTRLTVV.

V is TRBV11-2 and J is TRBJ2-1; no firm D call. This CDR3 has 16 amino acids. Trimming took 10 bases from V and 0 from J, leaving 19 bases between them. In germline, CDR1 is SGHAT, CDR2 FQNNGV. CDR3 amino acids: CAIFPPDSYSYNEQFF. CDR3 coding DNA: TGTGCCATCTTCCCCCCCGACTCTTACTCCTACAATGAGCAGTTCTTC.

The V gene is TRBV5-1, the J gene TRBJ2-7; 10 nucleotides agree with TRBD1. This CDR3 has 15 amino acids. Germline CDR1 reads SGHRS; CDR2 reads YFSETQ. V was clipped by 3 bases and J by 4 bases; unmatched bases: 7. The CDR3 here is CASSSVTGGGYEQYF. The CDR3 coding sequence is TGCGCCAGCAGCTCCGTGACAGGGGGCGGTTACGAGCAGTACTTC.

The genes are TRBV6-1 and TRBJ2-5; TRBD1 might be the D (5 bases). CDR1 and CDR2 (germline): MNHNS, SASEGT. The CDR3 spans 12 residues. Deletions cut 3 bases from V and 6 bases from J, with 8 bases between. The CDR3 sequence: CASSDREKTQYF. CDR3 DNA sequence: TGTGCCAGCAGTGACAGGGAAAAGACCCAGTACTTC.

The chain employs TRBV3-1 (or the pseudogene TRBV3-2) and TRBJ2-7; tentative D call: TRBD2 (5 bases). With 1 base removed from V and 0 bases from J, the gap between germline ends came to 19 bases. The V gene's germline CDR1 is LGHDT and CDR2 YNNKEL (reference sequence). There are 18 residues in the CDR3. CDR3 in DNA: TGTGCCAGCAGCCAAGCTCCCGGACTTAGGCTAAGCTCCTACGAGCAGTACTTC. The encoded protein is CASSQAPGLRLSSYEQYF.

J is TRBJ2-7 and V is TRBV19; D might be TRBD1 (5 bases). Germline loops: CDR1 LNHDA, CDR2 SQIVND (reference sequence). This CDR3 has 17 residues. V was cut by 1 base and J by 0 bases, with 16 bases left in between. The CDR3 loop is CASSIGRPGPNSYEQYF. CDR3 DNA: TGTGCCAGTAGTATAGGCCGTCCAGGGCCTAACTCCTACGAGCAGTACTTC.

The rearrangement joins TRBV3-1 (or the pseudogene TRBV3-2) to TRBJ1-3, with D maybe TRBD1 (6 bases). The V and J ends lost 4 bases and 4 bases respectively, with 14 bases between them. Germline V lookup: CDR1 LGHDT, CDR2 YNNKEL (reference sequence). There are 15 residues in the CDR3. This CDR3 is CASSPVLGAGNTIYF. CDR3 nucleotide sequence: TGTGCCAGCAGCCCGGTCCTGGGGGCCGGAAACACCATATATTTT.

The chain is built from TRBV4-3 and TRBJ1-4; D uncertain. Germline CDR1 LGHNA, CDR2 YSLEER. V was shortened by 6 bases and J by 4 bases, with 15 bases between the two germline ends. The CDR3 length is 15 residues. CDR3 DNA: TGCGCCAGCAGTCAACAACCACAGATTAATGAAAAACTGTTTTTT. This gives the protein CASSQQPQINEKLFF.

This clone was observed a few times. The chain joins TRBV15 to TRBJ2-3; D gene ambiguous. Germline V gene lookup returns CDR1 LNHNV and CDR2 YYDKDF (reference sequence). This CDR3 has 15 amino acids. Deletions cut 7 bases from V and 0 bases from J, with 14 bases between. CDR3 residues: CATNPLYTSTDTQYF. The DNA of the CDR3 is TGTGCCACCAACCCCCTTTATACTAGCACAGATACGCAGTATTTT.

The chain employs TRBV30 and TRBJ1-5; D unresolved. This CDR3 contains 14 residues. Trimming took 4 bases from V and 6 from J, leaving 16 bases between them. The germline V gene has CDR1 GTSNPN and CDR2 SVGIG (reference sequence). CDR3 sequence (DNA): TGTGCCTGGACCTCCCTGGGCGGGGTTCAGCCCCAGCATTTT. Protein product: CAWTSLGGVQPQHF.

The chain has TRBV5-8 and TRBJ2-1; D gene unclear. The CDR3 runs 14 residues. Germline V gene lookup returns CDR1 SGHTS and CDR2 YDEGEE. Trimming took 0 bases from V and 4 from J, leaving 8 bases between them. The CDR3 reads CASSLVSSYNEQFF. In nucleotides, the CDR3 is TGTGCCAGCAGCTTGGTTAGCTCTTACAATGAGCAGTTCTTC.

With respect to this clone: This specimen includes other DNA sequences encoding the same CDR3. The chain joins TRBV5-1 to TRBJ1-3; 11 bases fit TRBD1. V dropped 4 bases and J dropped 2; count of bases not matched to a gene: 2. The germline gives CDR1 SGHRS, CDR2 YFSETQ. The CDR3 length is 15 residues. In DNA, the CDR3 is TGCGCCAGCAGCCTGGACAGGGGGCCTGGAAACACCATATATTTT. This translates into CASSLDRGPGNTIYF.

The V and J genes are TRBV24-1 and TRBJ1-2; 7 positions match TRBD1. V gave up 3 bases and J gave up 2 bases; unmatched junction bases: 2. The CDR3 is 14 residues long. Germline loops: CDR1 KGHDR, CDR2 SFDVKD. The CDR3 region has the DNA TGTGCCACCAGTGATGGCAGGGGGAACTATGGCTACACCTTC. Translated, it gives CATSDGRGNYGYTF.

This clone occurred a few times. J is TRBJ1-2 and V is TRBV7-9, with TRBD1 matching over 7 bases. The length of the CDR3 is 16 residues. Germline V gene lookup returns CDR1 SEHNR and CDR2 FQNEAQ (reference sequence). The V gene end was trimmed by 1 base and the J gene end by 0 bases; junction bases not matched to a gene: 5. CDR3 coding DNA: TGTGCCAGCAGCTTAGGAGCAGGGACAGCTAACTATGGCTACACCTTC. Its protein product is CASSLGAGTANYGYTF.

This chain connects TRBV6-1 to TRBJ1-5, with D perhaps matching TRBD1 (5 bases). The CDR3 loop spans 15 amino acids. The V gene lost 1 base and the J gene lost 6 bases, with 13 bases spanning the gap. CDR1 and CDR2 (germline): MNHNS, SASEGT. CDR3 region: CASSEGGGGGQPQHF. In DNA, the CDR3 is TGTGCCAGCAGTGAAGGTGGGGGGGGAGGTCAGCCCCAGCATTTT.

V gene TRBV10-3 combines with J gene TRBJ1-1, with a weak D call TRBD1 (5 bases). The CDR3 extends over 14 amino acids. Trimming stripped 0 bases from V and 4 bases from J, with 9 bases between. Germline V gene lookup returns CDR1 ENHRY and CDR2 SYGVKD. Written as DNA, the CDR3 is TGTGCCATCAGTGAGTCGGACGGGGGCACTGAAGCTTTCTTT. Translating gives CAISESDGGTEAFF.

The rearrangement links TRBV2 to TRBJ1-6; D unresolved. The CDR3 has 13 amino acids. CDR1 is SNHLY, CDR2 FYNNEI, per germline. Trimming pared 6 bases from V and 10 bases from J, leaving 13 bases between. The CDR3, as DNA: TGTGCCAGCAGCCCCCCCGCAGGCTCACCCCTCCACTTT. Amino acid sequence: CASSPPAGSPLHF.

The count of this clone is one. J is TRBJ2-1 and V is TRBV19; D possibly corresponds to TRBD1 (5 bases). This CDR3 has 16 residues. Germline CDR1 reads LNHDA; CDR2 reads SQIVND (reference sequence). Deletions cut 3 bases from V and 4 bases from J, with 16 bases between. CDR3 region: CASSIRPFDSYNEQFF. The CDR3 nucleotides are TGTGCCAGTAGTATTCGCCCCTTTGACAGTTACAATGAGCAGTTCTTC.